What follows are 25 T cell receptor beta chains derived from one specimen sequenced in a study of blood T cells in healthy people across ages. Through a sample-barcoded 5' primer and a J-beta primer mix, a second PCR was run for 7 to 11 cycles. TCRdb ran MiXCR on the 5' RACE reads and lists one entry per CDR3 protein. The sample carries roughly 720,000 distinct CDR3 sequences, roughly 50% recorded once. Sequenced: blood. The receptors come from a man older than 75 in good health.

The chain uses TRBV28 and TRBJ2-4; TRBD1 agrees at 10 bases. The J call may be incorrect, as the DNA end agrees better with TRBJ2-7. CDR3 length equals 14 residues. Germline V gene lookup returns CDR1 MDHEN and CDR2 SYDVKM. CDR3 protein: CASSGQGVHYEQYF. The CDR3 DNA reads as TGTGCCAGCAGCGGACAGGGGGTCCATTACGAGCAGTACTTC.

The table lists this clonotype with a few counts. The genes are TRBV20-1 and TRBJ1-6, with TRBD1 as a possible D gene (5 bases). Germline-derived CDR1 and CDR2 are DFQATT and SNEGSKA (reference sequence). The CDR3 spans 19 residues. Between the trimmed V and J ends, which lost 0 bases and 3 bases, there was a span of 21 bases. The CDR3 protein is CSARDGEPGARYYNSPLHF. Here the CDR3 DNA reads TGCAGTGCTAGAGATGGGGAACCCGGGGCCCGTTACTATAATTCACCCCTCCACTTT.

The genes are TRBV6-1 and TRBJ2-4; TRBD2 agrees at 7 bases. The last part of the DNA fits TRBJ2-7 better; the J call may be wrong. Germline V gene data show CDR1 as MNHNS and CDR2 as SASEGT. The CDR3 consists of 15 residues. Here the CDR3 reads CASSVAGALSYEQYF. The CDR3, as DNA: TGTGCCAGCAGTGTGGCGGGAGCATTATCCTACGAGCAGTACTTC.

This clonotype was counted a few times. The V gene is TRBV7-2, the J gene TRBJ2-3; tentatively, D is TRBD2 (6 bases). Trimming left V 4 bases short and J 4 bases short, with 15 bases between. The CDR3 consists of 15 residues. The germline CDR1 and CDR2 sequences are SGHTA and FQGNSA. The CDR3 reads CASSSLERASDTQYF. CDR3 DNA: TGTGCCAGCAGCTCCCTGGAGCGGGCGTCAGATACGCAGTATTTT.

This clonotype was observed a few times. The V call is TRBV28, the J call TRBJ1-6; weak D call: TRBD1 (5 bases). Germline V lookup: CDR1 MDHEN, CDR2 SYDVKM. This CDR3 contains 17 residues. The V and J ends lost 7 bases and 5 bases respectively, with 21 bases between them. CDR3 region: CASTSPGETVNNSPLHF. CDR3 DNA sequence: TGTGCCAGCACCTCACCGGGGGAGACAGTTAATAATTCACCCCTCCACTTT.

This clonotype appeared once. Germline is not matched at one junction end, which may reflect a read error. V usage is TRBV28 and J usage is TRBJ2-1; 8 bases are a match to TRBD1. The length of the CDR3 is 13 residues. Looked up from germline, CDR1 is MDHEN and CDR2 is SYDVKM. CDR3 DNA sequence: TGCGCCAGCAGCCGGGGACAGGTGAGGGAGCAGTTCTTC. Amino acid sequence: CASSRGQVREQFF.

The chain has TRBV7-8 and TRBJ2-1, with 10 bases identical to TRBD2. With V trimmed by 5 bases and J by 6 bases, 7 bases remained unmatched. Germline V gives CDR1 SGHVS, CDR2 FQNEAQ. CDR3 length: 15 amino acids. CDR3 sequence (DNA): TGTGCCAGCAGCCAGCGGGAGGGCCTATCCAATGAGCAGTTCTTC. As protein: CASSQREGLSNEQFF.

A few counts support this clonotype. The rearrangement links TRBV6-5 to TRBJ2-5; D might be TRBD2 (6 bases). Germline V gene sequence: CDR1 MNHEY, CDR2 SVGAGI. Deletions cut 0 bases from V and 5 bases from J, with 16 bases between. This CDR3 comprises 16 residues. The CDR3 sequence: CASSYSHGGGRETQYF. CDR3 in DNA: TGTGCCAGCAGTTACTCCCACGGTGGAGGGCGCGAGACCCAGTACTTC.

This chain connects TRBV12-3 or TRBV12-4 to TRBJ1-1, with 8 bases matching TRBD1. V lost 10 bases, J lost 6 bases, and 16 bases stayed unmatched. The CDR3 runs to 15 residues. CDR3 loop: CATTEGQAPVSEAFF. CDR3 bases: TGTGCCACTACAGAGGGACAGGCCCCAGTATCTGAAGCTTTCTTT.

The genes are TRBV27 and TRBJ1-1, with D hard to call. The CDR3 totals 15 residues. Germline loops: CDR1 MNHEY, CDR2 SMNVEV (reference sequence). The V end lost 5 bases, the J end lost 1 base, and 14 bases lay between the germline ends. The CDR3 nucleotides are TGTGCCAGCAGTCCCGGGGTGCGTGGGAACACTGAAGCTTTCTTT. This sequence encodes CASSPGVRGNTEAFF.

The chain couples TRBV13 to TRBJ2-7; 8 nucleotides agree with TRBD2. This CDR3 is built from 14 residues. The germline V gene encodes CDR1 PRHDT and CDR2 FYEKMQ (reference sequence). Trimming removed 7 bases from V and 3 bases from J; junction bases left unmatched: 8. The CDR3 region is CASNKAGVGYEQYF. The DNA of the CDR3 is TGTGCCAGCAACAAAGCGGGAGTTGGCTACGAGCAGTACTTC.

V is TRBV5-8 and J is TRBJ2-7, with TRBD2 matching over 9 bases. CDR1 and CDR2 from the germline V gene are SGHTS and YDEGEE. The CDR3 contains 16 residues. After removal of 3 bases from V and 3 bases from J, the junction contained 10 bases not matched to a gene. CDR3 nucleotides: TGTGCCAGCAGCTCCCGCCGGACTAGCGAGTACTACGAGCAGTACTTC. Its translation is CASSSRRTSEYYEQYF.

The chain uses TRBV12-3 or TRBV12-4 and TRBJ2-5; 12 positions agree with TRBD1. V dropped 6 bases and J dropped 11; count of bases not matched to a gene: 10. The length of the CDR3 is 14 residues. CDR3 DNA: TGTGCCAGCAGCTTGGGACAGGGGGCCTCCAGTCAGTACTTC. Translating it yields CASSLGQGASSQYF.

The table lists this clonotype with a few counts. V gene TRBV6-6 combines with J gene TRBJ2-3; 7 nucleotides match TRBD2. The germline V gene encodes CDR1 MNHNY and CDR2 SVGAGI (reference sequence). The CDR3 is 15 residues long. V trimming: 7 bases; J trimming: 8 bases; junction bases outside the gene matches: 15. CDR3 residues: CASTTVGGSQATQYF. CDR3 DNA sequence: TGTGCCAGCACCACGGTCGGGGGGAGTCAGGCTACGCAGTATTTT.

As DNA, the CDR3 is TGCAGTGCTAGAGGTTGGACTAGCGATTACTACGAGCAGTACTTC. As protein: CSARGWTSDYYEQYF. The V and J genes are TRBV20-1 and TRBJ2-7, with 9 bases fitting TRBD2. This CDR3 contains 15 residues. Trimming took 1 base from V and 3 from J; bases not matched to a gene: 7. Germline values: CDR1 DFQATT, CDR2 SNEGSKA (reference sequence).

The chain links TRBV5-1 to TRBJ2-1, with 9 nucleotides matching TRBD2. V dropped 5 bases and J dropped 3; count of bases not matched to a gene: 21. CDR3 size: 20 residues. Germline V lookup: CDR1 SGHRS, CDR2 YFSETQ. The CDR3 DNA follows: TGCGCCAGCAGTTTAACTCCAATTTCTGGCGGGAGGGCTCGCTACAATGAGCAGTTCTTC. This encodes CASSLTPISGGRARYNEQFF.

This clonotype was seen once. The gene calls are TRBV20-1 and TRBJ2-1; D is uncertain. The CDR3 has 14 residues. Per the germline V gene, CDR1 is DFQATT and CDR2 is SNEGSKA (reference sequence). Trimming shortened V by 0 bases and J by 8 bases, and 14 bases separated the two germline ends. The CDR3 coding sequence is TGCAGTGCTAGAGATTCGGATCGGGTGGATGAGCAGTTCTTC. As protein: CSARDSDRVDEQFF.

This clonotype was detected only a few times. The gene calls are TRBV4-2 and TRBJ2-6, with TRBD1 matching 8 bases. V trimming: 3 bases; J trimming: 0 bases; junction bases outside the gene matches: 7. The CDR3 length is 18 residues. Germline CDR1 LGHNA, CDR2 YNFKEQ. DNA for the CDR3: TGTGCCAGCAGCCAGGCAGGGGGCTCCTTCTCTGGGGCCAACGTCCTGACTTTC. Encoded protein: CASSQAGGSFSGANVLTF.

The CDR3 protein is CASSGAADTQYF. The CDR3 DNA reads as TGTGCCAGCAGTGGTGCAGCAGATACGCAGTATTTT. The rearrangement uses TRBV6-1 and TRBJ2-3; D is uncertain. Germline values: CDR1 MNHNS, CDR2 SASEGT. This CDR3 spans 12 amino acids. Trimming pared 4 bases from V and 4 bases from J, leaving 6 bases between.

The chain combines TRBV6-5 with TRBJ2-2; D gene ambiguous. The V end was cut by 5 bases, the J end by 0 bases, with 7 bases between. Looked up from germline, CDR1 is MNHEY and CDR2 is SVGAGI. The CDR3 totals 14 residues. The CDR3: CASSVGPNTGELFF. DNA for the CDR3: TGTGCCAGCAGTGTAGGACCGAACACCGGGGAGCTGTTTTTT.

This clonotype was counted only a few times. J is TRBJ2-5 and V is TRBV11-2, with D tentatively TRBD2 (5 bases). Trimming took 5 bases from V and 11 from J, leaving 27 bases between them. This CDR3 has 16 amino acids. CDR1 is SGHAT and CDR2 is FQNNGV in the germline V gene. CDR3 amino acids: CASSQLRGSVYNEQYF. The DNA of the CDR3 is TGTGCCAGCAGCCAACTTCGTGGTAGCGTCTACAATGAGCAGTACTTC.

This sequence joins TRBV6-5 and TRBJ2-1; 16 bases agree with TRBD2. Trimming cost V 5 bases and J 5 bases; bases outside gene matches: 12. Per germline, CDR1 MNHEY and CDR2 SVGAGI. The CDR3 covers 19 residues. This CDR3 is CASSTPGLAGGGGHNEQFF. The CDR3, as DNA: TGTGCCAGCAGTACTCCGGGACTAGCGGGAGGGGGGGGCCACAATGAGCAGTTCTTC.

A few counts support this clonotype. This chain links TRBV25-1 with TRBJ1-2; the D gene is possibly TRBD1 (6 bases). Germline-derived CDR1 and CDR2 are MGHDK and SYGVNS. Trimming removed 1 base from V and 5 bases from J, with 11 bases in between. The CDR3 spans 14 residues. The DNA of the CDR3 is TGTGCCAGCAGTGAATCGGGGGCTGGGTATGGCTACACCTTC. It yields the protein CASSESGAGYGYTF.

A few counts support this clonotype. V gene TRBV7-2 combines with J gene TRBJ2-4; 7 bases are a match to TRBD1. The J segment lost 13 bases and the V segment lost 4 bases, leaving 10 bases of the junction unmatched. Germline CDR1 SGHTA, CDR2 FQGNSA. The CDR3 spans 13 residues. Written as DNA, the CDR3 is TGTGCCAGCAGCTCCCGTAGGGGGCTGGAGCAGTACTTC. Its translation: CASSSRRGLEQYF. The full variable domain, its missing parts supplied by reference TRBV7-2 and TRBJ2-4, is GAGVSQSPSNKVTEKGKDVELRCDPISGHTALYWYRQSLGQGLEFLIYFQGNSAPDKSGLPSDRFSAERTGGSVSTLTIQRTQQEDSAVYLCASSSRRGLEQYFGAGTRLSVL.

The V call is TRBV11-2, the J call TRBJ2-5; either TRBD1 or TRBD2 may fit D (5 bases each). Trimming removed 3 bases at V and 5 bases at J, with 13 bases between. CDR1 is SGHAT and CDR2 is FQNNGV in the germline V gene. The CDR3 sequence is 14 residues long. CDR3 coding DNA: TGTGCCAGCAGCTTGGATATCGGGACGGAGACCCAGTACTTC. It encodes CASSLDIGTETQYF.